The 29 T cell receptor beta chains given below trace back to one sample, sequenced in a study of T cell responses to AZD1222 COVID-19 vaccine. TCRdb's copy holds only in-frame clones and misses some; the assay was immunoSEQ multiplex PCR. The table lists about 110,000 clones, about 90% of them singletons. The input for sequencing was peripheral blood, taken on day 0 of AZD1222 vaccination. These receptors were taken from an adult in good health.

The chain has TRBV7-9 and TRBJ2-7; D tentatively reads TRBD1 or TRBD2 (5 bases each). The V gene lost 4 bases and the J gene lost 2 bases, with 6 bases spanning the gap. The CDR3 totals 12 residues. Germline assignment: CDR1 SEHNR and CDR2 FQNEAQ (reference sequence). As DNA, the CDR3 is TGTGCCAGCAGCTCGGGGCCCTACGAGCAGTACTTC. Its translation is CASSSGPYEQYF.

The chain couples TRBV11-2 to TRBJ2-1, with TRBD2 as a possible D gene (6 bases). CDR3 length: 14 residues. Germline lookup yields CDR1 SGHAT and CDR2 FQNNGV. The V end lost 1 base, the J end lost 4 bases, and 8 bases lay between the germline ends. CDR3 nucleotide sequence: TGTGCCAGCAGCTTAGCCCTAGCGTACAATGAGCAGTTCTTC. Protein: CASSLALAYNEQFF.

The chain uses TRBV7-9 and TRBJ1-5; D remains unclear. V gave up 6 bases and J gave up 12 bases, with 15 bases separating them. The CDR3 runs 12 residues. Germline assignment: CDR1 SEHNR and CDR2 FQNEAQ (reference sequence). As DNA, the CDR3 is TGTGCCAGCAGTTACGGGATTTATCTCCAGCATTTT. Translating gives CASSYGIYLQHF.

The gene calls are TRBV5-1 and TRBJ2-3; D unclear. This CDR3 comprises 12 residues. Between the trimmed V and J ends, which lost 4 bases and 5 bases, there was a span of 8 bases. Germline V gene lookup returns CDR1 SGHRS and CDR2 YFSETQ. This CDR3 reads CASSLNEDTQYF. The CDR3 coding sequence is TGCGCCAGCAGCCTCAACGAAGATACGCAGTATTTT.

The V and J genes are TRBV15 and TRBJ1-5; no reliable D call. V lost 1 base and J 3 bases, leaving 10 bases between the germline ends. Germline V gene lookup returns CDR1 LNHNV and CDR2 YYDKDF (reference sequence). The CDR3 contains 15 residues. CDR3 nucleotide sequence: TGTGCCACCAGCAGAGTAAGGGTGTCCAATCAGCCCCAGCATTTT. Protein sequence: CATSRVRVSNQPQHF.

The chain uses TRBV5-4 and TRBJ2-1, with 7 bases matching TRBD1. The germline V gene has CDR1 SGHNT and CDR2 YYREEE (reference sequence). CDR3 length: 15 amino acids. Trimming at V came to 3 bases and at J to 7 bases, leaving 10 bases not matched to a gene. The CDR3 loop is CASSWAEGAMNEQFF. DNA of the CDR3: TGTGCCAGCAGCTGGGCAGAGGGGGCAATGAATGAGCAGTTCTTC. The whole variable domain, remainder taken from reference TRBV5-4 and TRBJ2-1, is ETGVTQSPTHLIKTRGQQVTLRCSSQSGHNTVSWYQQALGQGPQFIFQYYREEENGRGNFPPRFSGLQFPNYSSELNVNALELDDSALYLCASSWAEGAMNEQFFGPGTRLTVL.

The genes are TRBV11-1 and TRBJ1-2; the match to TRBD1 covers 9 bases. Germline trimming cut 2 bases from V and 6 bases from J; bases unmatched to any gene: 10. Germline V gene data show CDR1 as SGHAT and CDR2 as FQDESV (reference sequence). The CDR3 contains 16 residues. The CDR3 protein is CASSLNPGQGLNGYTF. DNA of the CDR3: TGTGCCAGCAGCTTAAACCCGGGACAGGGACTTAATGGCTACACCTTC.

The rearrangement uses TRBV6-5 and TRBJ1-6, with TRBD1 as a possible D gene (5 bases). Germline lookup yields CDR1 MNHEY and CDR2 SVGAGI. V lost 10 bases and J 0 bases, leaving 10 bases between the germline ends. The CDR3 spans 14 residues. The DNA of the CDR3 is TGTGCCACCCAGGGAGGCTCCTATAATTCACCCCTCCACTTT. Translation: CATQGGSYNSPLHF.

CDR3 sequence reads: CATGLGAGYSTQYF. The DNA of the CDR3 is TGTGCCACGGGCCTCGGAGCGGGATATAGTACGCAGTATTTT. The chain employs TRBV10-3 and TRBJ2-3; 7 bases align to TRBD2. This CDR3 has 14 residues. Germline assignment: CDR1 ENHRY and CDR2 SYGVKD. V was clipped by 10 bases and J by 8 bases; unmatched bases: 15.

V is TRBV30 and J is TRBJ2-3; 10 bases match TRBD1. The CDR3 extends over 13 amino acids. Germline loops: CDR1 GTSNPN, CDR2 SVGIG (reference sequence). Trimming took 5 bases from V and 4 from J; bases not matched to a gene: 3. The CDR3: CAWGGTGADTQYF. CDR3 DNA sequence: TGTGCCTGGGGGGGGACAGGGGCAGATACGCAGTATTTT.

The chain employs TRBV20-1 and TRBJ1-1; 9 bases fit TRBD1. CDR3 length equals 11 residues. The ends lost 4 bases at V and 11 bases at J; junction bases unmatched: 5. Germline-derived CDR1 and CDR2 are DFQATT and SNEGSKA (reference sequence). The CDR3 coding sequence is TGCAGTGCTAACTTGGGGACAGGGGCTTTCTTT. Its protein product is CSANLGTGAFF.

The J gene is TRBJ2-7, the V gene TRBV6-5; D is tentatively TRBD1 or TRBD2 (5 bases each). The CDR3 spans 16 residues. Germline V gene data show CDR1 as MNHEY and CDR2 as SVGAGI. V was clipped by 2 bases and J by 6 bases, with 20 bases between them. The CDR3 sequence: CASSYARTLGPFEQYF. CDR3 nucleotide sequence: TGTGCCAGCAGTTACGCAAGGACTCTGGGACCGTTCGAGCAGTACTTC.

This rearrangement joins TRBV4-3 to TRBJ1-1; TRBD1 is a possible D gene (6 bases). Germline V CDR1 and CDR2: LGHNA, YSLEER. The CDR3 totals 17 residues. Trimming removed 1 base at V and 2 bases at J, with 17 bases between. The DNA for the CDR3 is TGCGCCAGCAGCCAAGCCATAGGAACAGGGCCCAACACTGAAGCTTTCTTT. Translating it yields CASSQAIGTGPNTEAFF.

This clone was picked up one time. This chain joins TRBV30 and TRBJ2-2; D may be TRBD2 (6 bases). The CDR3 extends over 14 amino acids. Deletions cut 1 base from V and 4 bases from J, with 10 bases between. Germline CDR1 GTSNPN, CDR2 SVGIG (reference sequence). The CDR3 DNA is TGTGCCTGGAGTGAACGGGGGTTCACCGGGGAGCTGTTTTTT. Translating it yields CAWSERGFTGELFF.

V is TRBV18 and J is TRBJ2-4; D is undetermined. Germline values: CDR1 KGHSH, CDR2 LQKENI. CDR3 length: 16 amino acids. The ends were cut back, 1 base at V and 2 bases at J, with 12 bases in the middle. The CDR3 DNA follows: TGTGCCAGCTCACCACAGACGTTCCGTCCCAAAAACATTCAGTACTTC. Residues: CASSPQTFRPKNIQYF.

The chain links TRBV29-1 to TRBJ1-2; no firm D call. V was pared by 4 bases and J by 3 bases, with 9 bases between. The germline V gene has CDR1 SQVTM and CDR2 ANQGSEA. This CDR3 comprises 12 residues. The CDR3 coding sequence is TGCAGCGTTGCCCACGGAGACTATGGCTACACCTTC. It specifies CSVAHGDYGYTF.

This clone was seen a handful of times. This chain connects TRBV28 to TRBJ2-7; 7 positions match TRBD2. V gave up 6 bases and J gave up 1 base; unmatched junction bases: 6. CDR3 length equals 14 residues. The germline V gene has CDR1 MDHEN and CDR2 SYDVKM. For the CDR3, the DNA is TGTGCCAGCAGGCCCCGGGACTATTCCTACGAGCAGTACTTC. Protein product: CASRPRDYSYEQYF.

The DNA of the CDR3 is TGCGCCAGCAGTCCCCGGAAAAGTAATTCTGGAAACACCATATATTTT. It specifies CASSPRKSNSGNTIYF. The chain carries TRBV23-1 and TRBJ1-3; D unclear. TRBV23-1 is an ORF, with its function uncertain. The CDR3 covers 16 residues. Trimming pared 4 bases from V and 1 base from J, leaving 14 bases between.

The chain has TRBV27 and TRBJ1-2, with TRBD1 identical over 8 bases. The germline V gene encodes CDR1 MNHEY and CDR2 SMNVEV (reference sequence). The CDR3 sequence is 14 residues long. The trim removed 4 bases at V and 11 bases at J, leaving 12 bases unmatched. The CDR3 sequence is CASSSLQGAVRYTF. The CDR3 nucleotides are TGTGCCAGCAGTTCCCTGCAGGGGGCTGTTCGGTACACCTTC.

In nucleotides, the CDR3 is TGTGCCAGCAGCCGGGGGGATACGCAGTATTTT. Encoded protein: CASSRGDTQYF. The chain has TRBV21-1 and TRBJ2-3; the table's D call, TRBD2, was not checked against the DNA. TRBV21-1 represents a pseudogene. The CDR3 has 11 amino acids.

The J gene is TRBJ2-7, the V gene TRBV18; 7 bases line up with TRBD1. V dropped 5 bases and J dropped 3; count of bases not matched to a gene: 4. The CDR3 totals 13 residues. The germline V gene has CDR1 KGHSH and CDR2 LQKENI. CDR3 nucleotide sequence: TGTGCCAGCTCATACCGGGACAGCTACGAGCAGTACTTC. Translating gives CASSYRDSYEQYF.

The chain has TRBV25-1 and TRBJ1-2, with 10 bases lining up with TRBD1. Germline values: CDR1 MGHDK, CDR2 SYGVNS. This CDR3 has 14 amino acids. V dropped 6 bases and J dropped 6; count of bases not matched to a gene: 7. CDR3 in amino acids: CASSRDRGSNGYTF. In DNA, the CDR3 is TGTGCCAGCAGCCGGGACAGGGGATCGAATGGCTACACCTTC.

This clone was observed once. The gene calls are TRBV6-1 and TRBJ1-5, with D unresolved. V shed 3 bases and J shed 7 bases, with 16 bases lying between them. CDR1 MNHNS and CDR2 SASEGT come from the germline V gene. The CDR3 is 15 amino acids. Written as DNA, the CDR3 is TGTGCCAGCAGTGAGGTACGCCCCGGGATCCAGCCCCAGCATTTT. Translated: CASSEVRPGIQPQHF.

The J gene is TRBJ2-4, the V gene TRBV6-1; 8 bases are shared with TRBD1. The CDR3 contains 16 residues. Trimming cost V 2 bases and J 2 bases; bases outside gene matches: 5. The germline V gene encodes CDR1 MNHNS and CDR2 SASEGT. CDR3 sequence (DNA): TGTGCCAGCAGTGAATTCGGACAGGGCCCCAAAAACATTCAGTACTTC. Its translation is CASSEFGQGPKNIQYF.

This clone was picked up one time. The chain links TRBV4-3 to TRBJ2-6, with 10 nucleotides matching TRBD1. CDR1 and CDR2 from the germline V gene are LGHNA and YSLEER. The J segment lost 1 base and the V segment lost 1 base, leaving 4 bases of the junction unmatched. This CDR3 comprises 18 residues. The CDR3 DNA reads as TGCGCCAGCAGCCAAGCCGGGACAGGGGCTTCTGGGGCCAACGTCCTGACTTTC. Protein product: CASSQAGTGASGANVLTF.

The rearrangement links TRBV7-9 to TRBJ1-5; 10 positions match TRBD1. CDR1 SEHNR and CDR2 FQNEAQ come from the germline V gene (reference sequence). The V gene end was trimmed by 4 bases and the J gene end by 5 bases; junction bases not matched to a gene: 5. The CDR3 loop spans 15 amino acids. CDR3 DNA sequence: TGTGCCAGCAGCTCTCGACAGGGGGCCGATCAGCCCCAGCATTTT. Its translation is CASSSRQGADQPQHF.

The chain has TRBV2 and TRBJ2-5, with D possibly being TRBD1 (5 bases). The germline gives CDR1 SNHLY, CDR2 FYNNEI. This CDR3 is 13 amino acids long. V lost 4 bases to trimming and J lost 5 bases, with 11 bases between them. CDR3 coding DNA: TGTGCCAGCAGTGCAACAGGAAGGGAGACCCAGTACTTC. This gives the protein CASSATGRETQYF.

The V call is TRBV18, the J call TRBJ2-7, with 8 bases lining up with TRBD1. V lost 6 bases to trimming and J lost 1 base; unmatched junction nucleotides: 5. The germline gives CDR1 KGHSH, CDR2 LQKENI. The CDR3 contains 14 residues. The CDR3 region is CASSVGTGSYEQYF. The DNA of the CDR3 is TGTGCCAGCTCCGTGGGGACAGGTTCCTACGAGCAGTACTTC.

This clone was observed a few times. V and J are TRBV7-3 and TRBJ2-6; D remains ambiguous. The CDR3 has 17 residues. The V end lost 1 base, the J end lost 0 bases, and 10 bases lay between the germline ends. Germline V lookup: CDR1 SGHTA, CDR2 FQGTGA. The CDR3 sequence: CASSLRSTTSGANVLTF. DNA of the CDR3: TGTGCCAGCAGCTTAAGGAGCACGACCTCTGGGGCCAACGTCCTGACTTTC.